Listed here are 4 T cell receptor beta chains from one sample, sequenced in a study of CD4 T cells in relation to SARS-CoV-2 and coronaviruses. The antigens of these receptors remain unknown. The unexposed donors gave CD4+ T cells in about 2010-2019, prior to COVID-19. CD4+ T cells were isolated from the cells after more than nine days of culture. Sequenced by immunoSEQ multiplex PCR; TCRdb stores in-frame clones only, minus some. This sample has some 21,000 clones, with roughly 69% found just once. The sequenced sample was CD4+ T cells from PBMCs, cultured in vitro. The source of these receptors is a human donor in good health.

With regard to this clone: The junction departs from the called germline gene at one end, perhaps through a read error. The chain is built from TRBV7-9 and TRBJ1-4; 7 bases are a match to TRBD1. CDR1 and CDR2 (germline): SEHNR, FQNEAQ (reference sequence). The CDR3 consists of 17 residues. CDR3 nucleotides: TGTGCCAGCAGCAACCAGGGAGGGGGCCGCACTAGTGAAAAACTGTTTTTT. Protein product: CASSNQGGGRTSEKLFF.

This clone was detected once. The chain uses TRBV19 and TRBJ1-5; no reliable D call. There are 15 residues in the CDR3. The germline CDR1 and CDR2 sequences are LNHDA and SQIVND (reference sequence). The V end lost 2 bases, the J end lost 0 bases, and 8 bases lay between the germline ends. The DNA for the CDR3 is TGTGCCAGTAGTATATTAGCAAATAGCAATCAGCCCCAGCATTTT. Amino acids: CASSILANSNQPQHF.

The chain is built from TRBV27 and TRBJ2-3; D not resolved. The CDR3 contains 15 residues. V was shortened by 4 bases and J by 4 bases, with 15 bases between the two germline ends. The germline CDR1 and CDR2 sequences are MNHEY and SMNVEV (reference sequence). CDR3 coding DNA: TGTGCCAGCAGTTCCCCTAGGGCGTACGCAGATACGCAGTATTTT. Amino acids: CASSSPRAYADTQYF.

Remarks on this clone: The junction differs from germline at one of its ends, possibly a read error. At the DNA level, this CDR3 is encoded by other sequences in the same sample as well. V and J are TRBV6-6 and TRBJ2-5; TRBD2 might be the D (5 bases). The germline CDR1 and CDR2 sequences are MNHNY and SVGAGI (reference sequence). The CDR3 loop spans 13 amino acids. CDR3: CASRRTAEETQYF. CDR3 bases: TGTGCCAGCAGACGCACAGCGGAAGAGACCCAATACTTC.